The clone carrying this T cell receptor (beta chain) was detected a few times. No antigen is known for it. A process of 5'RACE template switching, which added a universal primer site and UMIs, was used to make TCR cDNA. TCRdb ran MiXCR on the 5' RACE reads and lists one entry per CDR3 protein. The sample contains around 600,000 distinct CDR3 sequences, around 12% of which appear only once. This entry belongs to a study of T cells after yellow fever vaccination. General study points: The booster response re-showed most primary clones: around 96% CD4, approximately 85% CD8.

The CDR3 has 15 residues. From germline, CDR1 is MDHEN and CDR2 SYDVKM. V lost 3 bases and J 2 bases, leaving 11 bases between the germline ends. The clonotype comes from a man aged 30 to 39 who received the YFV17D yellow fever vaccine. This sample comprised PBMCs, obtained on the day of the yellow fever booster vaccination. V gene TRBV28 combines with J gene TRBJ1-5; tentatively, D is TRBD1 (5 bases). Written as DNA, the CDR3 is TGTGCCAGCAGTTTGCGGGGCCCCCGCAATCAGCCCCAGCATTTT. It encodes CASSLRGPRNQPQHF.